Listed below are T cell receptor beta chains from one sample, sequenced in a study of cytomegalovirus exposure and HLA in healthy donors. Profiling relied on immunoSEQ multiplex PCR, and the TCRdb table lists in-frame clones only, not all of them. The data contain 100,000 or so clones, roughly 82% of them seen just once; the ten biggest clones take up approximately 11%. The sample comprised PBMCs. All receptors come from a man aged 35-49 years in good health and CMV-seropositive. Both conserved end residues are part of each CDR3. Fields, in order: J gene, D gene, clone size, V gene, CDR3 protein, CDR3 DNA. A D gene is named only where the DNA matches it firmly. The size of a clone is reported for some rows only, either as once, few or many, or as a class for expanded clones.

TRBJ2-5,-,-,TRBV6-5,CASRGGTRQETQYF,TGTGCTAGTAGGGGGGGAACTCGACAAGAGACCCAGTACTTC
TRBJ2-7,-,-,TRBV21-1,CASSNSYEQYF,TGTGCCAGCAGCAATAGCTACGAGCAGTACTTC
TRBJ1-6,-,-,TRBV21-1,CASSKVTGGVSHSPLHF,TGTGCCAGCAGCAAAGTTACTGGGGGGGTGAGTCACTCACCCCTCCACTTT
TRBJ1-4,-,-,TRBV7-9,CASSLQDATNEKLFF,TGTGCCAGCAGCTTACAGGATGCAACTAATGAAAAACTGTTTTTT
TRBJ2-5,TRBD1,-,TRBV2,CASGGQGIGETQYF,TGTGCCAGCGGGGGACAGGGGATTGGAGAGACCCAGTACTTC
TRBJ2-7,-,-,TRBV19,CASNRQGQTHEQYF,TGTGCCAGTAACAGGCAGGGTCAAACCCACGAGCAGTACTTC
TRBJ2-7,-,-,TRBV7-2,CASSPRGDHYEQYF,TGTGCCAGCAGCCCCAGGGGGGACCACTACGAGCAGTACTTC
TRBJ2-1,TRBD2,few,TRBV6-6,CASSYGLVSNEQFF,TGTGCCAGCAGTTACGGACTAGTAAGTAATGAGCAGTTCTTC
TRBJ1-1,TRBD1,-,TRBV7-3,CASSLTDTRGDGKEAFF,TGTGCCAGCAGCTTAACAGATACCAGGGGGGACGGGAAGGAAGCTTTCTTT
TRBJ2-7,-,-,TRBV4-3,CASSQDSGLGYEQYF,TGCGCCAGCAGCCAGGACTCGGGGTTAGGCTACGAGCAGTACTTC
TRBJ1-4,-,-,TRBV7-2,CASSRIQVRGANEKLFF,TGTGCCAGCAGCCGAATACAGGTTCGCGGGGCTAATGAAAAACTGTTTTTT
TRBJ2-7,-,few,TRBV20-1,CSAVTPNEQYF,TGCAGTGCCGTTACACCCAACGAGCAGTACTTC
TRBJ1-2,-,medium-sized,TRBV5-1,CASSVGQLYGYTF,TGCGCCAGCAGCGTAGGACAGCTGTATGGCTACACCTTC
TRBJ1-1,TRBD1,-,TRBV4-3,CASSPTTGQGDFSTEAFF,TGCGCCAGCAGCCCGACAACGGGACAGGGTGATTTTAGCACTGAAGCTTTCTTT
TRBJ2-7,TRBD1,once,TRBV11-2,CASSFEGQVTSYEQYF,TGTGCCAGCAGCTTCGAGGGACAGGTTACCTCCTACGAGCAGTACTTC
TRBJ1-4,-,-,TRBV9,CASSGPNPTNEKLFF,TGTGCCAGCAGCGGCCCTAATCCAACTAATGAAAAACTGTTTTTT
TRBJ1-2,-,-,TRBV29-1,CSVAPVGLNYGYTF,TGCAGCGTCGCCCCCGTCGGGTTAAACTATGGCTACACCTTC
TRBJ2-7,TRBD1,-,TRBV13,CASSLVSVPGQGSYEQYF,TGTGCCAGCAGCCTCGTAAGTGTCCCGGGACAGGGGTCCTACGAGCAGTACTTC
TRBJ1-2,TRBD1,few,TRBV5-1,CASSMAGTKEDRGTF,TGCGCCAGCAGTATGGCGGGGACCAAAGAGGACAGGGGAACCTTC
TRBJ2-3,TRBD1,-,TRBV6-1,CASSYGTGGTDTQYF,TGTGCCAGCAGCTACGGGACAGGGGGTACAGATACGCAGTATTTT
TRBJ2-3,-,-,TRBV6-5,CASRSGLPTDTQYF,TGTGCCAGCCGAAGCGGGCTACCCACAGATACGCAGTATTTT
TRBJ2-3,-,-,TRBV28,CASTSPGGADTQYF,TGTGCCAGCACCTCCCCGGGGGGCGCAGATACGCAGTATTTT
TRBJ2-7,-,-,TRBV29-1,CSVEGQHRYEQYF,TGCAGCGTTGAGGGCCAGCATCGCTACGAGCAGTACTTC
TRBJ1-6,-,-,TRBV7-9,CASGNRNSPLHF,TGTGCCAGCGGCAACAGGAATTCACCCCTCCACTTT
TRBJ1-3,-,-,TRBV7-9,CASRLDSGNTIYF,TGTGCCAGCAGACTCGACTCTGGAAACACCATATATTTT
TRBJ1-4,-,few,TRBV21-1,CASSKRRGTGWEKLFF,TGTGCCAGCAGCAAAAGGAGGGGGACAGGGTGGGAAAAACTGTTTTTT
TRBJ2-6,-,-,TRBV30,CAWSTGANVLTF,TGTGCCTGGAGCACTGGGGCCAACGTCCTGACTTTC
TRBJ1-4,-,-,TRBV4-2,CASSRSLQGSEKLFF,TGTGCCAGCAGCCGATCCCTGCAGGGGAGTGAAAAACTGTTTTTT
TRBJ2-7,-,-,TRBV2,CASSGVRTYEQYF,TGTGCCAGCAGTGGTGTCAGGACATACGAGCAGTACTTC
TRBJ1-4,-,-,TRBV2,CASGGGRAFNEKLFF,TGTGCCAGCGGTGGGGGGAGGGCATTTAATGAAAAACTGTTTTTT
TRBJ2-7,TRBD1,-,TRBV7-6,CASSLAPGQGQYEQYF,TGTGCCAGCAGCTTAGCGCCGGGACAGGGGCAATACGAGCAGTACTTC
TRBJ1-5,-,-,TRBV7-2,CASSLRPSQGQPQHF,TGTGCCAGCAGCTTACGTCCCTCACAGGGTCAGCCCCAGCATTTT
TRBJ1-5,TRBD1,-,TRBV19,CASSIVLGRGPISNQPQHF,TGTGCCAGTAGTATAGTTTTGGGCAGGGGGCCGATTAGCAATCAGCCCCAGCATTTT
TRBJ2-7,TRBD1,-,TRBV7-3,CASSLDRAYEQYF,TGTGCCAGCAGCTTAGACAGGGCCTACGAGCAGTACTTC
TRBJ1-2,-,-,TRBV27,CASSFSRTGGYGYTF,TGTGCCAGCAGTTTCTCCAGGACCGGCGGGTATGGCTACACCTTC
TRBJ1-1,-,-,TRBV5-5,CASSLAVVNTEAFF,TGTGCCAGCAGTTTGGCCGTTGTGAACACTGAAGCTTTCTTT
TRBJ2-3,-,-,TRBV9,CASSVRTADTQYF,TGTGCCAGCAGCGTTAGGACTGCAGATACGCAGTATTTT
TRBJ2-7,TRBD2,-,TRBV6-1,CASSEFLAGGYEQYF,TGTGCCAGCAGTGAATTTTTAGCGGGGGGGTACGAGCAGTACTTC
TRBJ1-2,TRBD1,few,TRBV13,CASNPGQGIYGYTF,TGTGCCAGCAACCCGGGACAGGGAATCTATGGCTACACCTTC
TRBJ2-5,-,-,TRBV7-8,CASSPSRRPETQYF,TGTGCCAGCAGTCCCTCTAGGCGGCCAGAGACCCAGTACTTC
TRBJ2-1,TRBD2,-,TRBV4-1,CASSQDRRTSGGRNEQFF,TGCGCCAGCAGCCAAGATAGGAGGACTAGCGGGGGGCGGAATGAGCAGTTCTTC
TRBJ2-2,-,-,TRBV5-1,CASSFDLGGAGELFF,TGCGCCAGCAGCTTCGACCTGGGGGGAGCCGGGGAGCTGTTTTTT
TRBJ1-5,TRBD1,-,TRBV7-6,CASSLGQGRNQPQHF,TGTGCCAGCAGCTTGGGACAGGGCCGCAATCAGCCCCAGCATTTT
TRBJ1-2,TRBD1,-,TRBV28,CASSTGGNNYGYTF,TGTGCCAGTTCTACAGGGGGGAATAACTATGGCTACACCTTC
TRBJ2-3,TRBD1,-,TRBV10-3,CAISDPGQGTDTQYF,TGTGCCATCAGTGACCCGGGACAGGGGACAGATACGCAGTATTTT
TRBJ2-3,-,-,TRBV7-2,CASSLTGETDTQYF,TGTGCCAGCAGCTTAACGGGGGAGACAGATACGCAGTATTTT
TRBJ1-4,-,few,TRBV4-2,CASSPRVAWEKLFF,TGTGCCAGCAGCCCACGGGTGGCTTGGGAAAAACTGTTTTTT
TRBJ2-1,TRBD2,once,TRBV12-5,CASGTSGGAHNEQFF,TGTGCTAGTGGTACCTCCGGGGGGGCCCACAATGAGCAGTTCTTC
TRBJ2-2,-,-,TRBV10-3,CAISENGPQGAGELFF,TGTGCCATCAGTGAGAACGGTCCACAGGGCGCCGGGGAGCTGTTTTTT
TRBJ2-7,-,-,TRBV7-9,CASSFSPLRGVTYERYF,TGTGCCAGCAGCTTTAGCCCTCTTCGCGGGGTTACCTACGAGCGGTACTTC
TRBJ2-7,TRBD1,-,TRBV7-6,CASSHGQGMFYEQYF,TGTGCCAGCAGCCACGGACAGGGTATGTTTTACGAGCAGTACTTC
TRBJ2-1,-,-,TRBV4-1,CASSGSSETYNEQFF,TGCGCCAGCAGCGGTTCGAGCGAGACCTACAATGAGCAGTTCTTC